These T cell receptor beta chains were read from a single sample in a study of cytomegalovirus exposure and HLA in healthy donors. The method was immunoSEQ multiplex PCR; TCRdb's version includes in-frame clones alone and lacks a portion of them. The sample holds about 74,000 clones; 94% are singletons and the top ten take about 1.9%. The sequencing sample was made of PBMCs. These receptors originate from a woman in her late teens or twenties in good health and CMV-seropositive. Each CDR3 is given with its conserved first and last residue. A D gene is named only where the DNA matches it firmly. Clone size is shown for a subset of rows, as once, few, many or a class of expanded clone.

TRBJ2-7,.,TRBV30,TRBD2,TGTGCCTGGAGTGTGGGACGGGGAGGGACCTACGAGCAGTACTTC,CAWSVGRGGTYEQYF
TRBJ2-7,.,TRBV5-1,TRBD1,TGCGCCAGCAGTCGAGGACAGGGGCTCGAGCAGTACTTC,CASSRGQGLEQYF
TRBJ2-1,.,TRBV5-1,TRBD2,TGCGCCAGCACGATGACTAGCGGCAACAATGAGCAGTTCTTC,CASTMTSGNNEQFF
TRBJ1-1,.,TRBV18,TRBD1,TGTGCCAGCTCACCGGACAGGGGGACCACTGAAGCTTTCTTT,CASSPDRGTTEAFF
TRBJ1-6,.,TRBV4-1,.,TGCGCCAGCAGCCAAGAGCCGGGGTATAATTCACCCCTCCACTTT,CASSQEPGYNSPLHF
TRBJ1-5,once,TRBV19,TRBD1,TGTGCCGTCGGGACAGAAAGATCCTATAGCAATCAGCCCCAGCATTTT,CAVGTERSYSNQPQHF
TRBJ2-7,.,TRBV5-4,TRBD2,TGTGCCAGCAGCGAAGGGACTAGCGGGCAATACTACGAGCAGTACTTC,CASSEGTSGQYYEQYF
TRBJ1-1,once,TRBV19,.,TGTGCTACCACCCTTGGGAGCACTGAAGCTTTCTTT,CATTLGSTEAFF
TRBJ1-2,.,TRBV30,.,TGTGCCTGGAACCCCCTGGAGGTCGGCTATGGCTACACCTTC,CAWNPLEVGYGYTF
TRBJ1-1,.,TRBV6-5,.,TGTGCCAGCGCCCGGGGGAAGACTGAAGCTTTCTTT,CASARGKTEAFF
TRBJ1-5,.,TRBV9,.,TGTGCCAGCAGCTCCCGCGGCGGTGATCAGCCCCAGCATTTT,CASSSRGGDQPQHF
TRBJ2-7,.,TRBV27,.,TGTGCCAGCAGTTTTCAGGGGCTTTCCTACGAGCAGTACTTC,CASSFQGLSYEQYF
TRBJ2-5,.,TRBV2,TRBD1,TGTGCCAGCTCCACAGGGGGCAAGACCCAGTACTTC,CASSTGGKTQYF
TRBJ1-5,.,TRBV2,.,TGTGCCAGCAGCTATAACAGGGTCGGTCAGCCCCAGCATTTT,CASSYNRVGQPQHF
TRBJ2-1,.,TRBV9,TRBD2,TGTGCCAGCAGCGCCAGCGGGGGCTCCTACAATGAGCAGTTCTTC,CASSASGGSYNEQFF
TRBJ2-1,.,TRBV5-1,TRBD2,TGCGCCAGCAGCCCGCAGGTTAGCGGGACCAACAATGAGCAGTTCTTC,CASSPQVSGTNNEQFF
TRBJ2-1,.,TRBV7-9,TRBD2,TGTGCCAGCAGCTTAGCGCGGGGACTAGCTGTGGACGGTGAGCAGTTCTTC,CASSLARGLAVDGEQFF
TRBJ1-3,.,TRBV7-2,.,TGTGCCAGCAGTCCCAGGGCTGCTGGAAACACCATATATTTT,CASSPRAAGNTIYF
TRBJ2-1,.,TRBV19,.,TGTGCCAGTAGTGTTAGTACTTACAATGAGCAGTTCTTC,CASSVSTYNEQFF
TRBJ2-1,.,TRBV6-5,TRBD1,TGTGCCAGCAGTGAGGGGACAGGGGGCAATGAGCAGTTCTTC,CASSEGTGGNEQFF
TRBJ2-5,.,TRBV19,.,TGTGCCAGTAGTTCCTCTTCCCAAGAGACCCAGTACTTC,CASSSSSQETQYF
TRBJ2-1,.,TRBV15,TRBD1,TGTGCCACCAGCTCGGGGACTTCAGGGGGCCATGAGCAGTTCTTC,CATSSGTSGGHEQFF
TRBJ1-5,.,TRBV5-8,.,TGTGCCAGCAGCCCTAAGATTGTGCCCCAGCATTTT,CASSPKIVPQHF
TRBJ2-7,.,TRBV11-1,.,TGTGCCAGCAGCTTTACAGGGCCCGAGCAGTACTTC,CASSFTGPEQYF
TRBJ1-5,.,TRBV6-6,.,TGTGCCAGCAGTTACTCGCAGGGGCCCCAGCATTTT,CASSYSQGPQHF
TRBJ1-1,.,TRBV12-5,.,TGTGCTAGTGGTTTTGACCTGGCAACGCCCTCCAGGACTGAAGCTTTCTTT,CASGFDLATPSRTEAFF
TRBJ2-7,.,TRBV6-5,TRBD2,TGTGCCAGCAGGCACGGGGGGGCGGGGGAAATAGAGCAGTACTTC,CASRHGGAGEIEQYF
TRBJ2-5,.,TRBV4-3,TRBD2,TGCGCCAGCAGCCAGTCACTAGCGGGACAAGAGACCCAGTACTTC,CASSQSLAGQETQYF
TRBJ1-2,.,TRBV7-8,.,TGTGCCAGCAGCTTACAGGGTAACAAGGACTATGGCTACACCTTC,CASSLQGNKDYGYTF
TRBJ2-1,.,TRBV5-1,.,TGCGCCAGCAGCTTGGCGCCGGACAATGAGCAGTTCTTC,CASSLAPDNEQFF
TRBJ2-1,.,TRBV9,.,TGTGCCAGCAGCGAGCAAGGACCAGACAGGCCGAATGAGCAGTTCTTC,CASSEQGPDRPNEQFF
TRBJ2-3,once,TRBV7-9,TRBD2,TGTGCCAGCAGCTTAGCGTTGGCGGGGGGGCACACAGATACGCAGTATTTT,CASSLALAGGHTDTQYF
TRBJ2-5,once,TRBV10-1,.,TGCGCCAGCAGTGAATCGGTCGGCCAAGAGACCCAGTACTTC,CASSESVGQETQYF
TRBJ2-5,.,TRBV15,TRBD2,TGTGCCACTAGTCGGGACTACCTCAGCGGGGGGTTACAAGAGACCCAGTACTTC,CATSRDYLSGGLQETQYF
TRBJ2-1,.,TRBV4-2,TRBD2,TGTGCCAGCAGCCAAGAGGGGACTAGCGGGGGGAATGAGCAGTTCTTC,CASSQEGTSGGNEQFF
TRBJ2-7,.,TRBV5-1,TRBD2,TGCGCCAGCGGAAGGGGCGGGAGGGCCGACGAGCAGTACTTC,CASGRGGRADEQYF
TRBJ2-3,.,TRBV5-1,.,TGCGCCAGCCACGGACAGCGAGGGGATACGCAGTATTTT,CASHGQRGDTQYF
TRBJ1-2,.,TRBV4-1,.,TGCGCCAGCAGCCAAGTTCAGGGCGAAACAGGCTACACCTTC,CASSQVQGETGYTF
TRBJ1-1,.,TRBV10-3,TRBD1,TGTGCCACCCAATGGGACAGCAAAAACACTGAAGCTTTCTTT,CATQWDSKNTEAFF
TRBJ2-3,.,TRBV29-1,.,TGCAGCGTTGAAGACCGGGCAGGGAGCACAGATACGCAGTATTTT,CSVEDRAGSTDTQYF
TRBJ1-2,.,TRBV5-6,.,TGTGCCAGCAGCTTGGGGCAGTTCAACTATGGCTACACCTTC,CASSLGQFNYGYTF
TRBJ2-3,.,TRBV19,TRBD2,TGTGCCAGTAGTATGTGGGAGACTAGCCGAGTTTCCGCAGATACGCAGTATTTT,CASSMWETSRVSADTQYF
TRBJ1-3,.,TRBV30,TRBD1,TGTGCCTGGAGTGTGGCAGGGGGTCCTGGAAACACCATATATTTT,CAWSVAGGPGNTIYF
TRBJ2-3,few,TRBV19,TRBD2,TGTGCCAGTAGTGCTTCTAGCGGGCTTGGGGGTACGCAGTATTTT,CASSASSGLGGTQYF
TRBJ2-1,.,TRBV25-1,.,TGTGCCAGCGGGAGTGACAGGTGGGGGCCCAATGAGCAGTTCTTC,CASGSDRWGPNEQFF
TRBJ2-7,medium-sized,TRBV13,.,TGTGCCAGCAGCCTGGAGGGGGCGCAAGGCTACGAGCAGTACTTC,CASSLEGAQGYEQYF
TRBJ1-1,.,TRBV2,.,TGTGCCAGCAGGGGCGGGATACAAAACACTGAAGCTTTCTTT,CASRGGIQNTEAFF
TRBJ1-5,.,TRBV11-1,.,TGTGCCAGCAGCTTAGGGGGACAACCCAATCAGCCCCAGCATTTT,CASSLGGQPNQPQHF